A single T cell receptor beta chain is shown here with its context. As yet, its antigen is unknown. Germline CDR1 and CDR2: SNHLY and FYNNEI. The CDR3 sequence is 15 residues long. V lost 6 bases to trimming and J lost 0 bases, with 9 bases between them. These data belong to a study of cytomegalovirus exposure and HLA in healthy donors. Use of 60 Vbeta and 13 Jbeta primers characterized the PCR. Sequenced by immunoSEQ multiplex PCR; TCRdb stores in-frame clones only, minus some. The table lists 150,000 to 200,000 clones, about 80% of them singletons, with about 1.5% in the top ten. It was healthy bone marrow donors who served as donors. Study observations and caveats: Sequencing likely caused a cluster of highly shared sequence variants. A previous analysis found most TCR beta V segments productive roughly 90% or roughly 30% of the time. Excluded: some indistinguishable V segments such as TRBV6-2 and TRBV6-3.

The sequenced sample consisted of PBMCs. The chain employs TRBV2 and TRBJ1-6, with no clear D. The TCR comes from a man aged 35-49 years in good health and CMV-seronegative. The CDR3 loop reads CASSARSSYNSPLHF. The CDR3 DNA follows: TGTGCCAGCAGCGCGAGGAGCTCCTATAATTCACCCCTCCACTTT.